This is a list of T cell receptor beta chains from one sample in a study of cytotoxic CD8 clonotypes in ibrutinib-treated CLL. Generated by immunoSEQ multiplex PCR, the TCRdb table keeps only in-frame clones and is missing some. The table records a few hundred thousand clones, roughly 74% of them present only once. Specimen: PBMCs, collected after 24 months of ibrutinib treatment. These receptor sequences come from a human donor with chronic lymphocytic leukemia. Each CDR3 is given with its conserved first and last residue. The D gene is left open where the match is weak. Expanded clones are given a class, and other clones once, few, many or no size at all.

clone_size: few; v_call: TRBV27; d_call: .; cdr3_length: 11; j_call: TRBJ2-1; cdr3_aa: CASSLSNEQFF; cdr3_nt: TGTGCCAGCAGTTTAAGTAATGAGCAGTTCTTC
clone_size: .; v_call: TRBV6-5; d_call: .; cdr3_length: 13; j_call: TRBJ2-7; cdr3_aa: CASSYGINYEQYF; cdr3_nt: TGTGCCAGCAGTTACGGCATCAACTACGAGCAGTACTTC
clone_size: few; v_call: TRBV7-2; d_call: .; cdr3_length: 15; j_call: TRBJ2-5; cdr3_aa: CASSLAVAGRETQYF; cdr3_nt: TGTGCCAGCAGCTTAGCTGTAGCAGGGCGAGAGACCCAGTACTTC
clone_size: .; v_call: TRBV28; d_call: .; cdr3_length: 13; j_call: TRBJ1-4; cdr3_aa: CASRYGSNEKLFF; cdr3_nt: TGTGCCAGCCGGTACGGATCTAATGAAAAACTGTTTTTT
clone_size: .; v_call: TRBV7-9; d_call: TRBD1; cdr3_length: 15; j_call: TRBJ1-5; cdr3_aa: CASSTDRDSNQPQHF; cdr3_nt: TGTGCCAGCAGCACCGACAGGGATAGCAATCAGCCCCAGCATTTT
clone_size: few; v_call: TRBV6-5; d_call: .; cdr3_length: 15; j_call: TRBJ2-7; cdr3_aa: CASSFASRITDEQYF; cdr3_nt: TGTGCCAGCAGTTTTGCTTCTAGGATTACCGACGAGCAGTACTTC
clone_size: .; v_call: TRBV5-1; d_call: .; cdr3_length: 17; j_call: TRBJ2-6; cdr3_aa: CASNLGTLTSGANVLTF; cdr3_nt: TGCGCCAGCAACCTGGGGACACTGACCTCTGGGGCCAACGTCCTGACTTTC
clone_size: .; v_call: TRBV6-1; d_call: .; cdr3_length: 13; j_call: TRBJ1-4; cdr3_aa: CASSEEKLGGLFF; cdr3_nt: TGTGCCAGCAGTGAAGAAAAACTGGGTGGACTGTTTTTT
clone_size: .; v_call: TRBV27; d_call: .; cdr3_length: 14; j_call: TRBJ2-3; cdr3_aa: CASSLYTSTDTQYF; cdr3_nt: TGTGCCAGCAGTTTATACACTAGCACAGATACGCAGTATTTT
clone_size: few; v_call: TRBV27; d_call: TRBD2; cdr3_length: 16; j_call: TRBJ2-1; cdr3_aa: CASSLFGTTSYNEQFF; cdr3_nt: TGTGCCAGCAGTTTATTTGGGACTACCTCCTACAATGAGCAGTTCTTC
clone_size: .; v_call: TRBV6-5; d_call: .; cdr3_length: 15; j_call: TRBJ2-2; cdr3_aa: CASSYSLQGTGELFF; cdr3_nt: TGTGCCAGCAGTTACTCCCTCCAAGGCACCGGGGAGCTGTTTTTT
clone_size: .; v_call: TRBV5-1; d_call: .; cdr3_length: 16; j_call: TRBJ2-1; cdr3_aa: CASSLVAGDSYNEQFF; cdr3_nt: TGCGCCAGCAGCTTGGTGGCGGGGGACAGCTACAATGAGCAGTTCTTC
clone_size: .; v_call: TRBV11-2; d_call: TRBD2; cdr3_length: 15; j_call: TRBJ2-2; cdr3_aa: CASSFRGGGTGELFF; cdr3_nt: TGTGCCAGCAGCTTTCGGGGGGGCGGCACCGGGGAGCTGTTTTTT
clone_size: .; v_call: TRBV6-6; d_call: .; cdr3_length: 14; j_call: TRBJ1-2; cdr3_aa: CASSYSTGVRGYTF; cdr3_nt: TGTGCCAGCAGTTACTCGACCGGGGTGAGGGGCTACACCTTC
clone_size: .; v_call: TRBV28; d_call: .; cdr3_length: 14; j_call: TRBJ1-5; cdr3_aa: CASSALLSNQPQHF; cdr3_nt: TGTGCCAGCAGTGCACTTCTCTCTAATCAGCCCCAGCATTTT
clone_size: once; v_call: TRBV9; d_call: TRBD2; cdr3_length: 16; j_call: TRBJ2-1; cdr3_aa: CASDPSAAGGPGEQFF; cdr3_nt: TGTGCCAGCGACCCGTCTGCAGCGGGAGGGCCGGGTGAGCAGTTCTTC
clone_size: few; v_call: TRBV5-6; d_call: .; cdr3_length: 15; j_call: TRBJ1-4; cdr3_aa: CASSFGGTGREKLFF; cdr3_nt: TGTGCCAGCAGCTTTGGCGGGACTGGTCGCGAAAAACTGTTTTTT
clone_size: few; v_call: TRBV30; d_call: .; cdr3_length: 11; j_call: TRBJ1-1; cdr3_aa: CAWASESRAFF; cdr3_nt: TGTGCCTGGGCCTCTGAGTCTCGAGCTTTCTTT
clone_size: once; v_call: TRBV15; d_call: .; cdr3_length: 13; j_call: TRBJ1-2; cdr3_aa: CATSGGRDYGYTF; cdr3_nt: TGTGCCACCAGCGGCGGCAGGGACTATGGCTACACCTTC
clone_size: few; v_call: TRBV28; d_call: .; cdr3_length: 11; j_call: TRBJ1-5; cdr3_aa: CASSGSRPQHF; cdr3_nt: TGTGCCAGCAGTGGATCTCGGCCCCAGCATTTT
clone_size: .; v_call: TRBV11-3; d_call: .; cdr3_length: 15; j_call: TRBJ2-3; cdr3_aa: CASSLGRGDTDTQYF; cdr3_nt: TGTGCCAGCAGCTTAGGCCGGGGCGACACAGATACGCAGTATTTT
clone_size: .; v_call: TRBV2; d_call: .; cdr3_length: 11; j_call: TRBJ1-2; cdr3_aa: CASVENYGYTF; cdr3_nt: TGTGCCAGCGTGGAAAACTATGGCTACACCTTC
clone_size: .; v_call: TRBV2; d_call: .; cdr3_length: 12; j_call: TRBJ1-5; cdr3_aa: CASESGNQPQHF; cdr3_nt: TGTGCCAGCGAGAGTGGCAATCAGCCCCAGCATTTT
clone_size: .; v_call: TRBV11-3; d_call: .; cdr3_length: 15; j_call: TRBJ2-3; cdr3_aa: CASSLGAGSTDTQYF; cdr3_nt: TGTGCCAGCAGCTTAGGGGCAGGCAGCACAGATACGCAGTATTTT
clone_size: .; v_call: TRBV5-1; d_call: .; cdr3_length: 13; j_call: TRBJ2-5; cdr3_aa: CASSLQGQETQYF; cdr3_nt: TGCGCCAGCAGCTTGCAAGGGCAAGAGACCCAGTACTTC
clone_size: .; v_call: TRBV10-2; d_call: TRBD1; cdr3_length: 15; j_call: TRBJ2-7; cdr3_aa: CASSADRVTGDEQYF; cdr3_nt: TGCGCCAGCAGTGCAGACAGGGTGACTGGCGACGAGCAGTACTTC